This T cell receptor (beta chain) comes out of a study of T cell repertoires in cytomegalovirus infection. Study-level information: Indications of both CMV infection and matching HLA type were provided by public TCR beta signatures. General study points: The study identified carriers of CMV plus the relevant HLA from cumulative public TCR beta family frequency.

Using its own MiXCR run on the reads, TCRdb lists one record per CDR3 protein. Here the sample spans some 77,000 distinct CDR3 sequences, approximately 3.7% being singletons. As for this clonotype: Its specificity is unknown.

V gave up 3 bases and J gave up 5 bases; unmatched junction bases: 4. The CDR3 loop spans 14 amino acids. CDR1 and CDR2 (germline): MDHEN, SYDVKM. What was sequenced was PBMCs. The V gene is TRBV28, the J gene TRBJ1-2, with TRBD1 matching over 9 bases. The clonotype comes from a human donor in good health (CMV status not recorded). Some clones in this sample may be carry-over from other donors' samples. CDR3 amino acids: CASSFSTGGYGYTF. CDR3 bases: TGTGCCAGCAGTTTCTCGACAGGGGGATATGGCTACACCTTC.